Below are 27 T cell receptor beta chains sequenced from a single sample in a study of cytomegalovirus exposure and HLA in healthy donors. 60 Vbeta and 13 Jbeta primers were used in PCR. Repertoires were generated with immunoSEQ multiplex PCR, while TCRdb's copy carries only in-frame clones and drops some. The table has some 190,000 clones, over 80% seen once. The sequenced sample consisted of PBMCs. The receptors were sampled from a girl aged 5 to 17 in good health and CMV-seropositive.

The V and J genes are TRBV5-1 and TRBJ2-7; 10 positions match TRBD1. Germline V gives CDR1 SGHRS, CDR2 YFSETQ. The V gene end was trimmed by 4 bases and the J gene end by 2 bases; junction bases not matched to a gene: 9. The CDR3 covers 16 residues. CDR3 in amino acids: CASSVGVGTGAYEQYF. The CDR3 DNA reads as TGCGCCAGCAGCGTTGGGGTGGGGACAGGGGCCTACGAGCAGTACTTC. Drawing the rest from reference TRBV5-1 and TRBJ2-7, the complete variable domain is KAGVTQTPRYLIKTRGQQVTLSCSPISGHRSVSWYQQTPGQGLQFLFEYFSETQRNKGNFPGRFSGRQFSNSRSEMNVSTLELGDSALYLCASSVGVGTGAYEQYFGPGTRLTVT.

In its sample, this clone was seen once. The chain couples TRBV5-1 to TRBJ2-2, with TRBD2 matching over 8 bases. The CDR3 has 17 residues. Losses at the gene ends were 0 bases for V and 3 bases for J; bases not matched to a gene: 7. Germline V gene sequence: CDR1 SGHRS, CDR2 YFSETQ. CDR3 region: CASSLGTGGPYTGELFF. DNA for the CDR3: TGCGCCAGCAGCTTGGGGACGGGAGGGCCCTACACCGGGGAGCTGTTTTTT.

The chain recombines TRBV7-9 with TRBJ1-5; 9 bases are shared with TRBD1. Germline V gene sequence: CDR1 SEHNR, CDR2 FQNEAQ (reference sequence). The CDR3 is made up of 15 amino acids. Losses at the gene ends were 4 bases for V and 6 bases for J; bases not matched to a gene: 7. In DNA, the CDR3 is TGTGCCAGCAGCTCGGGGGACAGGGTGACTCAGCCCCAGCATTTT. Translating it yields CASSSGDRVTQPQHF.

The CDR3: CASSSSRTQYF. The CDR3 nucleotides read TGTGCCAGCAGTTCAAGCCGTACGCAGTATTTT. This chain connects TRBV27 to TRBJ2-3, with no clear D. Trimming took off 4 bases at V and 8 bases at J, with 7 bases between the two ends. The CDR3 has 11 amino acids. Germline lookup yields CDR1 MNHEY and CDR2 SMNVEV (reference sequence).

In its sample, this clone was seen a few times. This CDR3 reads CAWSAGGLRGEQYF. The CDR3 DNA is TGTGCCTGGAGTGCAGGGGGGTTGCGGGGCGAGCAGTACTTC. The chain links TRBV30 to TRBJ2-7; tentatively, D is TRBD1 (7 bases). Germline CDR1 and CDR2: GTSNPN and SVGIG (reference sequence). Trimming shortened V by 1 base and J by 6 bases, and 16 bases separated the two germline ends. This CDR3 contains 14 residues.

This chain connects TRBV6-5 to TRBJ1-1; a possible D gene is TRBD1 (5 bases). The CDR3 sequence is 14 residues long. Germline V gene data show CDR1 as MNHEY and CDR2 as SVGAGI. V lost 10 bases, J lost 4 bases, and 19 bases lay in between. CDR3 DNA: TGTGCCACCTACTCATGGGCGGGGGGCACTGAAGCTTTCTTT. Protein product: CATYSWAGGTEAFF.

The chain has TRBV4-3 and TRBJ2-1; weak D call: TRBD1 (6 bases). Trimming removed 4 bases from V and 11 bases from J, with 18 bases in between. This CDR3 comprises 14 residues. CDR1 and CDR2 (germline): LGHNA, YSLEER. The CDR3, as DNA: TGCGCCAGCAGCCTCGAGGTGGCAGGGGCAAAGCAGTTCTTC. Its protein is CASSLEVAGAKQFF.

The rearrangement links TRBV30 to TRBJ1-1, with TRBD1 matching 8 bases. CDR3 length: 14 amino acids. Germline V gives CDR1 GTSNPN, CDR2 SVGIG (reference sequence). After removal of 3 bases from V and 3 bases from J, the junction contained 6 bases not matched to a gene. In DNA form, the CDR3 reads TGTGCCTGGAGCCACGGGACAGGCTACACTGAAGCTTTCTTT. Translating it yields CAWSHGTGYTEAFF.

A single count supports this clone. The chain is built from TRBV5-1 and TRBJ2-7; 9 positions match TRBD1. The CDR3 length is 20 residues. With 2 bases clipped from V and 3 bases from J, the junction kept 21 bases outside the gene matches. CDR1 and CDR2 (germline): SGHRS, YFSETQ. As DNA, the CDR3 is TGCGCCAGCAGCTTAAAGGACCCCGGGACAGGGAAGTTTAGCTTCTACGAGCAGTACTTC. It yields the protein CASSLKDPGTGKFSFYEQYF.

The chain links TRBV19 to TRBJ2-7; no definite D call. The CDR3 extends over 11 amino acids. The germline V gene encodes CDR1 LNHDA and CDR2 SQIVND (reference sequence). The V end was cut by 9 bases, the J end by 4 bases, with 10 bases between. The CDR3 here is CASHYRYEQYF. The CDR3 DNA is TGTGCCAGCCATTACCGGTACGAGCAGTACTTC.

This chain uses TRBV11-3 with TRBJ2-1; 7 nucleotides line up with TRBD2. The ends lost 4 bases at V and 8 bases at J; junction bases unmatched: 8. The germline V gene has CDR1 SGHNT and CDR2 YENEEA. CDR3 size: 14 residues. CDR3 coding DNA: TGTGCCAGCAGCTCCGGGGGGAGTGTCTATGAGCAGTTCTTC. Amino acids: CASSSGGSVYEQFF.

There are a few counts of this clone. This CDR3 is CASSFGQGYKETQYF. In DNA, the CDR3 is TGTGCCAGCAGTTTTGGCCAGGGCTACAAGGAGACCCAGTACTTC. This sequence joins TRBV27 and TRBJ2-5, with D maybe TRBD1 (5 bases). Germline V lookup: CDR1 MNHEY, CDR2 SMNVEV (reference sequence). V was cut by 3 bases and J by 5 bases, with 16 bases left in between. The CDR3 sequence is 15 residues long.

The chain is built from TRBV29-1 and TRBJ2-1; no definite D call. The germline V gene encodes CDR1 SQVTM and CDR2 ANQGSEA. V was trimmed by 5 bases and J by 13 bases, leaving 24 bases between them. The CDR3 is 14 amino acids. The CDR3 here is CSVSPFDSPIGQFF. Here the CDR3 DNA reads TGCAGCGTTTCCCCCTTCGACTCCCCCATTGGCCAGTTCTTC.

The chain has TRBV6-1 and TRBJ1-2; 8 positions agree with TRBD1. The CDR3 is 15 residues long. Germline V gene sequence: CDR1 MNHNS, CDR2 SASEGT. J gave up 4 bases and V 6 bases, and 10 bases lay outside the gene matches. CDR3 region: CASRDRQGKVYGYTF. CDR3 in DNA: TGTGCCAGCAGGGATAGACAGGGGAAAGTCTATGGCTACACCTTC.

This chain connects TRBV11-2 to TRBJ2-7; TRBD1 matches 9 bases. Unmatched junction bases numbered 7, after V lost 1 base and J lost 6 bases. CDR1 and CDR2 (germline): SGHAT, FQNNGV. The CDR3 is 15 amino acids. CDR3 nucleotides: TGTGCCAGCAGCTTAGTCCACAGGGGGCTCCGCGAGCAGTACTTC. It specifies CASSLVHRGLREQYF.

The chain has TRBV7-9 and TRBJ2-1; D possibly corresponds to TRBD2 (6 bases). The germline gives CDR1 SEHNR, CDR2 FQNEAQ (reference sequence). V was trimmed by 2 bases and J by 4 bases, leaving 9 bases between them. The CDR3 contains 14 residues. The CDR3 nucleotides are TGTGCCAGCAGCTTACTAGCGCTTTACAATGAGCAGTTCTTC. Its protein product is CASSLLALYNEQFF.

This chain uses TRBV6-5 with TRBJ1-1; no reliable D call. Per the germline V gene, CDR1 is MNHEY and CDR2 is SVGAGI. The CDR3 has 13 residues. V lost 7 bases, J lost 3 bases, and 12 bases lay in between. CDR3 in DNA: TGTGCCAGCACCCCACCCGGGGACACTGAAGCTTTCTTT. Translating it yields CASTPPGDTEAFF.

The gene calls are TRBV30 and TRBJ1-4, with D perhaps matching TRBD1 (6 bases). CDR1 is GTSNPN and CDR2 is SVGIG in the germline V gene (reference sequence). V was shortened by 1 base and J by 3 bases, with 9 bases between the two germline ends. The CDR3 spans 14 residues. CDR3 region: CAWSGTESNEKLFF. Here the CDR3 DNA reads TGTGCCTGGAGTGGGACAGAGTCTAATGAAAAACTGTTTTTT.

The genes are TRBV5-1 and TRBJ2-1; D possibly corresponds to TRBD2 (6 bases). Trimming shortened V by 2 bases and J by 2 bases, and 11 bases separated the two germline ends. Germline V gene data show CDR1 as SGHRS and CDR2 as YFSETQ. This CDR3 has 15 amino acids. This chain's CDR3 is CASSLGGYTYNEQFF. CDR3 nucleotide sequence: TGCGCCAGCAGCTTAGGAGGGTACACCTACAATGAGCAGTTCTTC.

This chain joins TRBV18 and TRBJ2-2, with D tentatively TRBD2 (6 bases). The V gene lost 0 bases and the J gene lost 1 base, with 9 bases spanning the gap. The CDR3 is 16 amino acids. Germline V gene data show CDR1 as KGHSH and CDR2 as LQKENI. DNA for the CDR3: TGTGCCAGCTCACCACCGGAGGGGCGGAACACCGGGGAGCTGTTTTTT. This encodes CASSPPEGRNTGELFF.

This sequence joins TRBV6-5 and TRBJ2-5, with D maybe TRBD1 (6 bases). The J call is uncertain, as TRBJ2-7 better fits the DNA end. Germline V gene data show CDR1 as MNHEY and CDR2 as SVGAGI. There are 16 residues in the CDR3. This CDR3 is CASSYRRQAATVEQYF. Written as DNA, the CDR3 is TGTGCCAGCAGTTACCGGAGACAGGCAGCTACGGTCGAGCAGTACTTC.

CDR3 in amino acids: CASSLQGRAGELFF. CDR3 DNA sequence: TGTGCCAGCAGCTTACAGGGGAGGGCCGGGGAGCTGTTTTTT. The gene calls are TRBV11-3 and TRBJ2-2; D is possibly TRBD2 (7 bases). Trimming shortened V by 2 bases and J by 6 bases, and 10 bases separated the two germline ends. The CDR3 has 14 amino acids. The germline CDR1 and CDR2 sequences are SGHNT and YENEEA. The full variable domain, in which reference TRBV11-3 and TRBJ2-2 provide the parts outside the CDR3, is EAGVVQSPRYKIIEKKQPVAFWCNPISGHNTLYWYLQNLGQGPELLIRYENEEAVDDSQLPKDRFSAERLKGVDSTLKIQPAELGDSAVYLCASSLQGRAGELFFGEGSRLTVL.

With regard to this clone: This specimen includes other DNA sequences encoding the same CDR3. CDR3 nucleotide sequence: TGCGCCAGCAGCCAAGATAGAGGGACTGAAGCTTTCTTT. This codes for CASSQDRGTEAFF. The chain recombines TRBV4-1 with TRBJ1-1; no firm D call. V was cut by 0 bases and J by 5 bases, with 7 bases left in between. The germline CDR1 and CDR2 sequences are MGHRA and YSYEKL. This CDR3 is 13 amino acids long.

The CDR3 DNA is TGTGCCAGCTCACCACGACTAGCGGGAGTCGATACGCAGTATTTT. Translating gives CASSPRLAGVDTQYF. V and J are TRBV18 and TRBJ2-3; 12 bases are shared with TRBD2. This CDR3 has 15 amino acids. With V trimmed by 1 base and J by 6 bases, 2 bases remained unmatched. Germline V gene data show CDR1 as KGHSH and CDR2 as LQKENI.

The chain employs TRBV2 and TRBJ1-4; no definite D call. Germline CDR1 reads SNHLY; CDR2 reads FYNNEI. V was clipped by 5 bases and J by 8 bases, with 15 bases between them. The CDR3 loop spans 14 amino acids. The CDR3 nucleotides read TGTGCCAGCAGTAAAAACGGAGGGAGAGAAAAACTGTTTTTT. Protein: CASSKNGGREKLFF.

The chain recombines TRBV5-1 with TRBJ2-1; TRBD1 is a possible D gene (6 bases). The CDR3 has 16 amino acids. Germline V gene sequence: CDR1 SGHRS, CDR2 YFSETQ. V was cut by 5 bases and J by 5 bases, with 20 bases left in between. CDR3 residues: CASRDLYRAEDNEQFF. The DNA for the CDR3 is TGCGCCAGCAGGGACCTCTACAGGGCCGAGGACAATGAGCAGTTCTTC.

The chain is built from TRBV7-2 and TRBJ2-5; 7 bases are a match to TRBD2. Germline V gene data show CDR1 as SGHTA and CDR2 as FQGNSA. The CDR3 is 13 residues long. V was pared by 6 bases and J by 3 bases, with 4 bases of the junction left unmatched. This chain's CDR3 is CASSSGRKETQYF. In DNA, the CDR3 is TGTGCCAGCAGTAGCGGGCGGAAAGAGACCCAGTACTTC.